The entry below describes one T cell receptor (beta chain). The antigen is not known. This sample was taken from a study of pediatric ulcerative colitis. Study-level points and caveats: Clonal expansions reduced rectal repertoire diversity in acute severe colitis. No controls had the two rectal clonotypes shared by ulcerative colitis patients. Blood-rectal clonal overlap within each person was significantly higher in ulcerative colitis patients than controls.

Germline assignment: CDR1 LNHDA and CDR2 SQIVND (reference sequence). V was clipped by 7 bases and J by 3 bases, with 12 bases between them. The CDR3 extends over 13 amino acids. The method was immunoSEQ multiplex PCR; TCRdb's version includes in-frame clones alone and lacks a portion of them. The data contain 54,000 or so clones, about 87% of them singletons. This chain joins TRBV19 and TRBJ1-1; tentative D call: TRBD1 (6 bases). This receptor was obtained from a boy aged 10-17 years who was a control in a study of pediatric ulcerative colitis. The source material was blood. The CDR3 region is CASNKHRDTEAFF. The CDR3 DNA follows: TGTGCCAGTAATAAACACAGGGACACTGAAGCTTTCTTT. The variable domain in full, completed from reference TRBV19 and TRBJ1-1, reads DGGITQSPKYLFRKEGQNVTLSCEQNLNHDAMYWYRQDPGQGLRLIYYSQIVNDFQKGDIAEGYSVSREKKESFPLTVTSAQKNPTAFYLCASNKHRDTEAFFGQGTRLTVV.